This is a list of T cell receptor beta chains from one sample in a study of cytomegalovirus exposure and HLA in healthy donors. Produced via immunoSEQ multiplex PCR; TCRdb's table is partial and in-frame only. The repertoire holds almost 200,000 clones, with 70% to 85% as singletons. The sample taken for sequencing was PBMCs. These receptors came from a woman in her 30s in good health and CMV-seropositive. Each CDR3 is given with its conserved first and last residue. Each record gives: CDR3 length, clone size, D gene, J gene, V gene, CDR3 protein, CDR3 DNA. The D gene is left open where the match is weak. Clone size is stated in some rows and not others, as once, few, many or a class when expanded.

14 | few | . | TRBJ2-5 | TRBV9 | CASSVTAYQETQYF | TGTGCCAGCAGCGTGACAGCGTACCAAGAGACCCAGTACTTC
15 | . | . | TRBJ1-2 | TRBV25-1 | CARGWTAFYCNGYTF | TGTGCCAGAGGATGGACAGCCTTCTACTGTAATGGCTACACCTTC
15 | . | TRBD1 | TRBJ1-5 | TRBV2 | CASSGETGAGQPQHF | TGTGCCAGCAGTGGGGAGACAGGGGCGGGTCAGCCCCAGCATTTT
16 | . | . | TRBJ1-1 | TRBV4-1 | CASSQEGQFMNTEAFF | TGCGCCAGCAGCCAAGAAGGACAGTTTATGAACACTGAAGCTTTCTTT
18 | few | . | TRBJ2-5 | TRBV5-4 | CASSLRGASRTPTRTQYF | TGTGCCAGCAGCCTCAGAGGAGCTAGCAGGACCCCGACCCGGACCCAGTACTTC
12 | . | . | TRBJ2-6 | TRBV19 | CATTTGANVLTF | TGTGCCACAACTACTGGGGCCAACGTCCTGACTTTC
14 | . | TRBD1 | TRBJ1-5 | TRBV27 | CASSQGQGNQPQHF | TGTGCCAGCAGTCAAGGACAGGGCAATCAGCCCCAGCATTTT
17 | . | TRBD2 | TRBJ2-7 | TRBV4-3 | CASSQEILLAGVYEQYF | TGCGCCAGCAGCCAAGAAATCCTCCTAGCGGGGGTCTACGAGCAGTACTTC
14 | . | TRBD1 | TRBJ1-1 | TRBV6-4 | CASSDSGQGTEAFF | TGTGCCAGCAGTGACTCGGGACAGGGCACTGAAGCTTTCTTT
13 | . | . | TRBJ2-7 | TRBV7-2 | CASSRLPLNEQYF | TGTGCCAGCAGCCGACTCCCGTTGAACGAGCAGTACTTC
14 | . | TRBD2 | TRBJ2-1 | TRBV4-1 | CASSHGGGPPEQFF | TGCGCCAGCAGCCATGGGGGGGGTCCCCCTGAGCAGTTCTTC
12 | . | TRBD1 | TRBJ2-1 | TRBV12-5 | CASGFRTGAQFF | TGTGCTAGTGGTTTCCGGACAGGGGCGCAGTTCTTC
14 | . | . | TRBJ1-4 | TRBV2 | CASSDPISGEKLFF | TGTGCCAGCAGTGATCCGATATCGGGTGAAAAACTGTTTTTT
14 | . | . | TRBJ2-7 | TRBV10-1 | CASSEGESSYEQYF | TGCGCCAGCAGTGAGGGAGAAAGCTCCTACGAGCAGTACTTC
16 | . | TRBD2 | TRBJ2-7 | TRBV7-2 | CASSLHPAGGAYEQYF | TGTGCCAGCAGCTTACATCCAGCGGGGGGTGCCTACGAGCAGTACTTC
15 | once | . | TRBJ2-1 | TRBV7-2 | CASSLAASSGNEQFF | TGTGCCAGCAGCTTAGCGGCTAGCAGTGGGAATGAGCAGTTCTTC
15 | . | . | TRBJ2-3 | TRBV6-4 | CASSDRAGSTDTQYF | TGTGCCAGCAGTGACCGGGCGGGGAGCACAGATACGCAGTATTTT
14 | . | . | TRBJ2-3 | TRBV5-4 | CASSLFGSTDTQYF | TGTGCCAGCAGCTTGTTCGGGAGCACAGATACGCAGTATTTT
13 | . | TRBD2 | TRBJ2-1 | TRBV19 | CASKVAGFNEQFF | TGTGCCAGTAAGGTAGCGGGGTTCAATGAGCAGTTCTTC
13 | few | . | TRBJ1-1 | TRBV7-2 | CASSASLNTEAFF | TGTGCCAGCAGCGCGAGTCTGAACACTGAAGCTTTCTTT
14 | many | . | TRBJ2-4 | TRBV7-2 | CASSSGGGGILQYF | TGTGCCAGCAGCTCCGGCGGGGGCGGAATACTTCAGTACTTC
16 | once | TRBD2 | TRBJ2-7 | TRBV15 | CATSGEKREVPYEQYF | TGTGCCACCAGCGGAGAGAAGCGGGAGGTACCCTACGAGCAGTACTTC
15 | . | TRBD1 | TRBJ2-7 | TRBV15 | CATSSLTQGAHEQYF | TGTGCCACCAGCAGCTTAACACAGGGGGCCCACGAGCAGTACTTC
15 | . | . | TRBJ1-1 | TRBV7-9 | CASSRVGGGITEAFF | TGTGCCAGCAGCCGTGTAGGGGGTGGAATCACTGAAGCTTTCTTT